This TCR beta chain is drawn from a study of blood T cell repertoires in COVID-19 (dated by TCRdb to between 2020 and 2021). Study-level background: Samples covering the acute and convalescent phases of COVID-19 were provided by collaborators in the United States, Italy and Spain. The material from the prospective study consisted of cDNA or gDNA derived from T cells, B-cell-depleted T cells, or PBMCs. Subjects who had been exposed to COVID-19, were actively infected with it, or had recovered from it provided the deeply sampled blood TCRbeta repertoires that made up the dataset. A freely available public database, intended as a resource for researchers studying the immune response to SARS-CoV-2, is where the repertoires were released. The samples were drawn from two sources: the first 160 participants of the ongoing ImmuneRACE study, and over 1,000 subjects contributed by 6 global collaborators. Sample metadata almost always included a de-identified subject ID, COVID-19 status, age in years and sex. Where available, HLA class I and class II types were taken from metadata supplied by the sample provider and were not determined by assay-based typing.

Reading from cysteine to phenylalanine, the CDR3 counts 14 amino acids. Solely the CDR3 DNA is kept, with 42 bases framed from the first base. The germline V gene gives CDR1 as SGHVS and CDR2 as FQNEAQ. After removal of 9 bases from V and 1 base from J, the junction retains 4 bases not matched to a gene. As regards this clone: Which antigen it targets is not known. The record has no base qualities; no much larger clone is one base away.

TCRbeta CDR3 regions were amplified from genomic DNA using the immunoSEQ Assay, a bias-controlled multiplex PCR. As for the original processing: Nucleated cell counts per sample were estimated from amplification of reference gene primers within the assay. Sequence reads were collapsed and filtered to measure the absolute abundance of every unique TCRbeta CDR3 rearrangement. For each sample, productive Simpson clonality was calculated as the square root of Simpson's diversity index across productive rearrangements. TCRdb took this table from immuneACCESS and kept in-frame rearrangements with V and J called. Such tables lack part of the clones; where checked against another copy, unresolved V genes explain under half of the gap, and the rest is unexplained. The V and J calls and the clone size are those of that table, but D and trimming were determined from the DNA. The sample table contains fewer than 200,000 clones; only one count was recorded for almost 80% of them. The top ten hold around a sixth of the sample.

Participants in the prospective study were aged roughly 18 to 89 years, lived in over 20 United States geographic areas, and enrolled through a virtual design. In the prospective study, cohorts were assigned on the basis of participant-reported clinical history obtained from a screening survey and a study questionnaire. Recovered participants in ImmuneRACE Cohort 3 were defined as having two consecutive negative NP/OP PCR tests, clearance from a healthcare professional, or resolution of symptoms. In the prospective study, whole blood, serum and a nasopharyngeal or oropharyngeal swab were collected from each participant by mobile phlebotomists. Prospective study participants could optionally give additional blood draws and questionnaires over a roughly 2-month period. Prospective study blood samples were shipped either frozen or at room temperature before DNA extraction. The investigation overall reported the following: The quantity of clinical and demographic metadata differed by source and by participant and was supplied without curation.

The sequence was obtained from a woman aged 45-59 years who had recovered from COVID-19. Sample: PBMCs or T cells enriched from blood (not recorded which). This chain is built from TRBV7-8 and TRBJ2-2; the junction holds 8 bases that match TRBD1. The encoded CDR3 is CASPGTGNTGELFF. At the DNA level, the sequence is TGTGCCAGTCCTGGGACAGGGAACACCGGGGAGCTGTTTTTT.